A single sample gave rise to the 8 T cell receptor beta chains below, sequenced in a study of blood T cell repertoires in COVID-19. Repertoires were generated with immunoSEQ multiplex PCR, while TCRdb's copy carries only in-frame clones and drops some. The sample records roughly 190,000 clones, around nine tenths being singletons. Sequencing was carried out using peripheral blood. The source of these receptors is a man in his fifties with acute or convalescent COVID-19.

As for this clone: The sample contains more than one DNA sequence encoding this CDR3. V gene TRBV7-3 combines with J gene TRBJ1-1, with D tentatively TRBD1 (5 bases). There are 13 residues in the CDR3. Deletions cut 6 bases from V and 1 base from J, with 9 bases between. Germline lookup yields CDR1 SGHTA and CDR2 FQGTGA. CDR3 loop: CASSQQGNTEAFF. For the CDR3, the DNA is TGTGCCAGCAGTCAGCAGGGGAACACTGAAGCTTTCTTT.

V gene TRBV27 combines with J gene TRBJ2-7, with 8 bases identical to TRBD1. Looked up from germline, CDR1 is MNHEY and CDR2 is SMNVEV (reference sequence). The CDR3 consists of 15 residues. V was pared by 2 bases and J by 2 bases, with 5 bases of the junction left unmatched. The CDR3 reads CASSLRGQVPYEQYF. CDR3 nucleotide sequence: TGTGCCAGCAGTTTAAGGGGACAGGTCCCCTACGAGCAGTACTTC.

The V gene is TRBV5-1, the J gene TRBJ1-5, with D unclear. Trimming stripped 1 base from V and 5 bases from J, with 16 bases between. Germline V CDR1 and CDR2: SGHRS, YFSETQ. The CDR3 spans 16 residues. The CDR3 nucleotides read TGCGCCAGCAGCTTGTGCGGTGTCACGCTATATCAGCCCCAGCATTTT. This sequence encodes CASSLCGVTLYQPQHF.

The chain couples TRBV27 to TRBJ1-2; D might be TRBD1 (5 bases). V was trimmed by 3 bases and J by 4 bases, leaving 6 bases between them. This CDR3 has 12 residues. CDR1 and CDR2 (germline): MNHEY, SMNVEV (reference sequence). The CDR3 sequence: CASSFRAYGYTF. The CDR3 DNA sequence: TGTGCCAGCAGTTTCAGGGCCTATGGCTACACCTTC.

This chain joins TRBV6-5 and TRBJ2-7; perhaps TRBD2 as D (5 bases). Trimming pared 6 bases from V and 2 bases from J, leaving 14 bases between. Germline lookup yields CDR1 MNHEY and CDR2 SVGAGI. This CDR3 contains 14 residues. The CDR3: CASRGLGLAYEQYF. The CDR3 DNA reads TGTGCCAGCAGGGGCCTCGGACTTGCCTACGAGCAGTACTTC.

V usage is TRBV18 and J usage is TRBJ2-7; weak D call: TRBD1 (6 bases). CDR1 and CDR2 (germline): KGHSH, LQKENI. This CDR3 comprises 15 residues. The germline V and J ends were trimmed by 0 bases and 1 base, with 10 bases remaining between them. This CDR3 reads CASSPPGTRSYEQYF. The CDR3 DNA reads TGTGCCAGCTCACCACCGGGGACACGTTCCTACGAGCAGTACTTC. Variable domain in full (rest from reference TRBV18 and TRBJ2-7): NAGVMQNPRHLVRRRGQEARLRCSPMKGHSHVYWYRQLPEEGLKFMVYLQKENIIDESGMPKERFSAEFPKEGPSILRIQQVVRGDSAAYFCASSPPGTRSYEQYFGPGTRLTVT.

The chain links TRBV18 to TRBJ2-2; 8 bases align to TRBD1. V shed 4 bases, J shed 1 base, and the junction held 8 bases outside the gene matches. Germline assignment: CDR1 KGHSH and CDR2 LQKENI. The CDR3 is 17 amino acids. CDR3 amino acids: CASSRNGQGRNTGELFF. CDR3 nucleotide sequence: TGTGCCAGCTCACGGAACGGACAGGGCCGGAACACCGGGGAGCTGTTTTTT.

The chain couples TRBV28 to TRBJ1-2; TRBD1 matches at 8 bases. V lost 6 bases to trimming and J lost 5 bases; unmatched junction nucleotides: 5. The CDR3 has 13 residues. Looked up from germline, CDR1 is MDHEN and CDR2 is SYDVKM. The CDR3: CASRQDRAYGYTF. The DNA for the CDR3 is TGTGCCAGCAGACAGGACAGGGCGTATGGCTACACCTTC.